Given below is one T cell receptor beta chain in context. Antigen: not known. This specimen comes from a study of cytomegalovirus exposure and HLA in healthy donors. Using immunoSEQ multiplex PCR, the repertoire was profiled, and TCRdb retains in-frame clones only, with some absent. The data hold roughly 300,000 clones, with roughly 87% observed a single time. With 5 bases clipped from V and 8 bases from J, the junction kept 10 bases outside the gene matches. The CDR3 is made up of 14 amino acids. Germline CDR1 is MGHDK and CDR2 is SYGVNS. The study, taken as a whole, reports: While the bulk of TCR sequences proved rare, some public TCRs turned up in many donors. First-cohort TCR clusters tended to co-occur in the roughly 130 validation repertoires, a later analysis found. Overall, about 160 TCR beta chains were annotated as cytomegalovirus-associated.

The clonotype originates from a woman aged 25 to 45 in good health and CMV-seropositive. What was sequenced was PBMCs. The chain recombines TRBV25-1 with TRBJ1-2; 8 nucleotides agree with TRBD1. This chain's CDR3 is CASSLLPTGEGYTF. Written as DNA, the CDR3 is TGTGCCAGCAGTCTCCTTCCGACAGGGGAGGGCTACACCTTC.